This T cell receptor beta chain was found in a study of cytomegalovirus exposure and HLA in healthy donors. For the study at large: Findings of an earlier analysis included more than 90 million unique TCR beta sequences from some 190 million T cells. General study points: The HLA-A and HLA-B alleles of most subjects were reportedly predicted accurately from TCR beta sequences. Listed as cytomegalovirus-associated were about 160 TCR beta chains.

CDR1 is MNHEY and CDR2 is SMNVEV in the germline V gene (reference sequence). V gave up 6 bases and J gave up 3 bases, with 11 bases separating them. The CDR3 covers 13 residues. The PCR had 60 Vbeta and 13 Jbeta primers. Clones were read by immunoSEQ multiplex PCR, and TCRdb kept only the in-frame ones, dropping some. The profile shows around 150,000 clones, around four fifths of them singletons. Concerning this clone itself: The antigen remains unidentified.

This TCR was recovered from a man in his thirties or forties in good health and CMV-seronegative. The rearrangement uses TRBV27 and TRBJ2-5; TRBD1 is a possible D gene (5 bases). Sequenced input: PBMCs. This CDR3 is CASSQGFEETQYF. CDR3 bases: TGTGCCAGCAGCCAGGGATTCGAAGAGACCCAGTACTTC.